This TCR beta chain was captured by sequencing in a study of T cell repertoires in cytomegalovirus infection. As for the study in general: Signatures in public TCR beta sequences pointed to both CMV infection and matching HLA type. Study observations and caveats: Dominating the ex vivo response were TCR beta clonotypes that were CMV-specific and HLA-C-restricted. There were carriers of CMV plus the relevant HLA, and cumulative public TCR beta family frequency identified them.

TCRdb reprocessed the reads via MiXCR and lists one record per CDR3 protein. The sample records 350,000 to 550,000 distinct CDR3 sequences, roughly 31% being singletons. Concerning this clonotype: As yet, its antigen is unknown.

Sequenced input: PBMCs. This clonotype originated in a human donor in good health (CMV status not recorded). Some clones in this sample may be carry-over from other donors' samples.

The CDR3 loop reads CSARGWGGTPRETQYF. CDR3 coding DNA: TGCAGTGCTAGAGGTTGGGGTGGGACCCCAAGAGAGACCCAGTACTTC. The chain is built from TRBV20-1 and TRBJ2-5; the D call may be TRBD1 or TRBD2 (5 bases each). V was cut by 1 base and J by 4 bases, with 19 bases left in between. The CDR3 length is 16 residues. The germline V gene has CDR1 DFQATT and CDR2 SNEGSKA (reference sequence).